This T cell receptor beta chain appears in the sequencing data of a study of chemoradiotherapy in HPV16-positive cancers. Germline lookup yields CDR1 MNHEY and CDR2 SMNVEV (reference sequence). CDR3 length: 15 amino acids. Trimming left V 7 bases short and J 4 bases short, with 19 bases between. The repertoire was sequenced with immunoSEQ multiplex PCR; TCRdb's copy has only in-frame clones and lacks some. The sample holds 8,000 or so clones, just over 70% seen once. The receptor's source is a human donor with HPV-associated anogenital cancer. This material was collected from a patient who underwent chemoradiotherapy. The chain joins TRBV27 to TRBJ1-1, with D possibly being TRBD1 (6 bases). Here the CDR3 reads CASIPLGGQVTEAFF. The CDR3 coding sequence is TGTGCCAGCATTCCTCTGGGGGGGCAGGTCACTGAAGCTTTCTTT.